The 26 T cell receptor beta chains below were found in one sample sequenced in a study of T cells after yellow fever vaccination. TCRdb recomputed calls from the 5' RACE reads with MiXCR, one row per CDR3 protein. This table holds 200,000 to 300,000 distinct CDR3 sequences, 3.6% found once. The sample consisted of PBMCs, taken 15 days after the yellow fever booster vaccination. These receptors were obtained from a man aged 18 to 30 who received the YFV17D yellow fever vaccine.

The table lists this clonotype with many counts. The V and J genes are TRBV27 and TRBJ2-6; possibly TRBD1 for D (6 bases). Trimming left V 3 bases short and J 3 bases short, with 9 bases between. The CDR3 runs 15 residues. In germline, CDR1 is MNHEY, CDR2 SMNVEV (reference sequence). The CDR3, as DNA: TGTGCCAGCAGTTTGGGGGCTTATGGGGCCAACGTCCTGACTTTC. Translated, it gives CASSLGAYGANVLTF. The whole variable domain, remainder taken from reference TRBV27 and TRBJ2-6, is EAQVTQNPRYLITVTGKKLTVTCSQNMNHEYMSWYRQDPGLGLRQIYYSMNVEVTDKGDVPEGYKVSRKEKRNFPLILESPSPNQTSLYFCASSLGAYGANVLTFGAGSRLTVL.

The sample holds many counts of this clonotype. The chain employs TRBV12-3 or TRBV12-4 and TRBJ1-2, with D possibly TRBD1 on 5 matching bases. With 3 bases removed from V and 3 bases from J, the gap between germline ends came to 11 bases. This CDR3 region has 14 residues. The CDR3 loop reads CASSFTATDYGYTF. The DNA of the CDR3 is TGTGCCAGCAGTTTCACGGCGACAGACTATGGCTACACCTTC.

This clonotype was recorded at least ten times. The gene calls are TRBV7-6 and TRBJ2-1; D unresolved. V shed 5 bases and J shed 0 bases, with 14 bases lying between them. CDR1 is SGHVS and CDR2 is FNYEAQ in the germline V gene. The CDR3 loop spans 16 amino acids. Written as DNA, the CDR3 is TGTGCCAGCAGCCAGCCAACAGTCGACTCCTACAATGAGCAGTTCTTC. Translating it yields CASSQPTVDSYNEQFF.

There are many counts of this clonotype. V gene TRBV6-2 or TRBV6-3 combines with J gene TRBJ2-5; the D gene is possibly TRBD2 (7 bases). The CDR3 totals 13 residues. The germline V gene has CDR1 MNHEY and CDR2 SVGEGT. V lost 8 bases, J lost 5 bases, and 15 bases lay in between. The chain's CDR3 is CASCGGGGETQYF. Here the CDR3 DNA reads TGTGCCAGCTGTGGGGGGGGGGGCGAGACCCAGTACTTC.

This clonotype showed up many times. V usage is TRBV10-3 and J usage is TRBJ2-7; D possibly corresponds to TRBD1 (6 bases). The CDR3 spans 16 residues. Trimming removed 2 bases at V and 0 bases at J, with 14 bases between. Germline CDR1 reads ENHRY; CDR2 reads SYGVKD. The DNA for the CDR3 is TGTGCCATCAGTGAGGGGCCTACAGGGCGCTCCTACGAGCAGTACGTC. It is translated as CAISEGPTGRSYEQYV.

This clonotype has ten or more counts. The chain joins TRBV5-1 to TRBJ1-1; D is uncertain. Trimming shortened V by 1 base and J by 6 bases, and 10 bases separated the two germline ends. The germline V gene encodes CDR1 SGHRS and CDR2 YFSETQ. The CDR3 length is 13 residues. DNA for the CDR3: TGCGCCAGCAGCTTGCTATCAGGCTCTGAAGCTTTCTTT. This sequence encodes CASSLLSGSEAFF.

This chain uses TRBV7-2 with TRBJ1-2; TRBD1 matches 11 bases. CDR3 length: 14 amino acids. The V gene end was trimmed by 6 bases and the J gene end by 6 bases; junction bases not matched to a gene: 6. The germline V gene has CDR1 SGHTA and CDR2 FQGNSA. The CDR3 coding sequence is TGTGCCAGCAGGGGGACAGGGGGGATCCATGGCTACACCTTC. Encoded protein: CASRGTGGIHGYTF.

This clonotype has a count of ten or more. The chain is built from TRBV9 and TRBJ1-3; D call uncertain. The length of the CDR3 is 14 residues. From germline, CDR1 is SGDLS and CDR2 YYNGEE. V lost 0 bases and J lost 0, with 4 bases in between. The CDR3 bases are TGTGCCAGCAGCGTAGGCGACTCTGGAAACACCATATATTTT. Protein product: CASSVGDSGNTIYF.

This clonotype was found many times. The chain is built from TRBV12-3 or TRBV12-4 and TRBJ2-5; D gene unclear. The length of the CDR3 is 13 residues. Trimming removed 2 bases from V and 4 bases from J, with 8 bases in between. Here the CDR3 DNA reads TGTGCCAGCAGTTTATTGGGAACAGAGACCCAGTACTTC. Its translation: CASSLLGTETQYF.

In its sample, this clonotype was seen a few times. V is TRBV6-5 and J is TRBJ1-2; 8 bases align to TRBD1. Germline V CDR1 and CDR2: MNHEY, SVGAGI. The CDR3 has 14 amino acids. V shed 7 bases, J shed 7 bases, and the junction held 11 bases outside the gene matches. The CDR3 DNA reads as TGTGCCAGCACCCAATCCCTCACAGGGGGTGGCTACACCTTC. Translated, it gives CASTQSLTGGGYTF.

In this sample, this clonotype turned up many times. This sequence joins TRBV4-1 and TRBJ2-3; unclear D gene. V dropped 3 bases and J dropped 2 bases, with 9 bases sitting between them. In germline, CDR1 is MGHRA, CDR2 YSYEKL. This CDR3 is 14 amino acids long. The CDR3 protein is CASSHSRVTDTQYF. The CDR3 DNA follows: TGCGCCAGCAGCCACTCTAGGGTCACAGATACGCAGTATTTT.

This clonotype was recorded many times. The chain joins TRBV24-1 to TRBJ2-1, with D unresolved. With 3 bases removed from V and 10 bases from J, the gap between germline ends came to 9 bases. This CDR3 is built from 12 residues. Germline loops: CDR1 KGHDR, CDR2 SFDVKD. The CDR3 is CATSDPEEEQFF. In nucleotides, the CDR3 is TGTGCCACCAGTGATCCCGAGGAGGAGCAGTTCTTC.

This clonotype appeared many times. This chain links TRBV27 with TRBJ2-3; D unclear. Germline V gene sequence: CDR1 MNHEY, CDR2 SMNVEV (reference sequence). The V end was cut by 6 bases, the J end by 6 bases, with 10 bases between. The CDR3 length is 12 residues. As DNA, the CDR3 is TGTGCCAGCAGCCCTAATTGGGATACGCAGTATTTT. This codes for CASSPNWDTQYF.

The sample holds many counts of this clonotype. This chain uses TRBV20-1 with TRBJ2-1; 8 bases align to TRBD2. Germline V gene lookup returns CDR1 DFQATT and CDR2 SNEGSKA (reference sequence). This CDR3 contains 13 residues. Losses at the gene ends were 4 bases for V and 4 bases for J; bases not matched to a gene: 3. The CDR3 coding sequence is TGCAGTGCTAAGCGGGGGCCTTACAATGAGCAGTTCTTC. This translates into CSAKRGPYNEQFF.

This clonotype was seen only a few times. This chain links TRBV6-5 with TRBJ1-4; weak D call: TRBD1 (6 bases). The V end lost 2 bases, the J end lost 2 bases, and 9 bases lay between the germline ends. This CDR3 contains 15 residues. Per the germline V gene, CDR1 is MNHEY and CDR2 is SVGAGI. CDR3 loop: CASSYQGHTNEKLFF. CDR3 DNA: TGTGCCAGCAGTTACCAGGGGCATACTAATGAAAAACTGTTTTTT.

This clonotype turned up a few times. The chain has TRBV2 and TRBJ1-6; D might be TRBD1 (6 bases). CDR3 length: 18 residues. The V gene lost 6 bases and the J gene lost 0 bases, with 18 bases spanning the gap. The germline gives CDR1 SNHLY, CDR2 FYNNEI. The chain's CDR3 is CASSPVDGGASYNSPLHF. The DNA for the CDR3 is TGTGCCAGCAGCCCAGTCGATGGGGGCGCCTCCTATAATTCACCCCTCCACTTT.

This clonotype was detected ten times or more. V gene TRBV10-3 combines with J gene TRBJ2-2; 7 bases are a match to TRBD1. This CDR3 is 16 amino acids long. Unmatched junction bases numbered 10, after V lost 6 bases and J lost 3 bases. Germline V lookup: CDR1 ENHRY, CDR2 SYGVKD. CDR3 sequence: CAIRRGQRLDTGELFF. The CDR3 DNA follows: TGTGCCATCAGAAGGGGACAGCGTCTAGACACCGGGGAGCTGTTTTTT.

This clonotype was detected ten times or more. The V call is TRBV5-5, the J call TRBJ1-2; the match to TRBD1 covers 7 bases. The ends lost 5 bases at V and 0 bases at J; junction bases unmatched: 19. This CDR3 comprises 19 residues. Germline V gene lookup returns CDR1 SGHKS and CDR2 YYEKEE (reference sequence). CDR3 coding DNA: TGTGCCAGCAGACCCTTCCCAACAGGGGTCGACCTTGCTAACTATGGCTACACCTTC. This codes for CASRPFPTGVDLANYGYTF.

This clonotype was observed at least ten times. The rearrangement uses TRBV7-3 and TRBJ2-2; 10 nucleotides line up with TRBD1. CDR3 length: 17 amino acids. The V segment lost 4 bases and the J segment 4 bases; nucleotides outside the gene matches: 9. The germline CDR1 and CDR2 sequences are SGHTA and FQGTGA. CDR3 amino acids: CASSYTGGQGITGELFF. The CDR3 bases are TGTGCCAGCAGCTACACGGGGGGACAGGGGATCACCGGGGAGCTGTTTTTT.

This clonotype was observed at least ten times. The chain combines TRBV3-1 with TRBJ1-6; D remains ambiguous. V was clipped by 4 bases and J by 12 bases, with 13 bases between them. Germline V gene sequence: CDR1 LGHDT, CDR2 YNNKEL (reference sequence). The CDR3 consists of 13 residues. The CDR3 is CASSPDSRRPLHF. In nucleotides, the CDR3 is TGTGCCAGCAGCCCAGATTCCCGGCGACCCCTCCACTTT.

This clonotype was seen ten or more times. The V and J genes are TRBV7-2 and TRBJ1-1, with 9 bases aligning to TRBD1. The length of the CDR3 is 14 residues. CDR1 is SGHTA and CDR2 is FQGNSA in the germline V gene. V lost 6 bases to trimming and J lost 1 base; unmatched junction nucleotides: 3. CDR3 residues: CASRPGQGNTEAFF. CDR3 nucleotides: TGTGCCAGCAGGCCGGGACAGGGGAACACTGAAGCTTTCTTT.

This clonotype was counted at least ten times. This chain uses TRBV6-5 with TRBJ2-3; D is unresolved. V lost 5 bases to trimming and J lost 0 bases, with 12 bases between them. CDR1 is MNHEY and CDR2 is SVGAGI in the germline V gene. This CDR3 spans 15 amino acids. CDR3 loop: CASSGLSGSTDTQYF. The CDR3 nucleotides are TGTGCCAGCAGTGGCCTATCGGGTAGCACAGATACGCAGTATTTT.

This clonotype was seen repeatedly, ten times or more. The chain joins TRBV5-4 to TRBJ2-2, with 7 bases matching TRBD2. CDR1 is SGHNT and CDR2 is YYREEE in the germline V gene (reference sequence). Trimming removed 4 bases from V and 4 bases from J; junction bases left unmatched: 7. This CDR3 spans 15 amino acids. The CDR3 region is CASSPRGVGTGELFF. In nucleotides, the CDR3 is TGTGCCAGCAGCCCCCGGGGGGTAGGCACCGGGGAGCTGTTTTTT.

This clonotype came up many times. J is TRBJ2-3 and V is TRBV4-2; TRBD2 matches 11 bases. This CDR3 is 18 amino acids long. After removal of 3 bases from V and 2 bases from J, the junction contained 10 bases not matched to a gene. The germline CDR1 and CDR2 sequences are LGHNA and YNFKEQ. The CDR3 is CASSHPPGLAGTTDTQYF. DNA for the CDR3: TGTGCCAGCAGCCACCCCCCCGGACTAGCGGGCACCACAGATACGCAGTATTTT.

This clonotype was detected ten times or more. The genes are TRBV6-1 and TRBJ2-6; D remains unclear. The CDR3 runs 14 residues. The V end was cut by 8 bases, the J end by 4 bases, with 12 bases between. Germline CDR1 MNHNS, CDR2 SASEGT. The CDR3 is CASYRFMGANVLTF. The CDR3 nucleotides read TGTGCCAGCTACCGTTTTATGGGGGCCAACGTCCTGACTTTC.

This clonotype was seen many times. This chain uses TRBV12-3 or TRBV12-4 with TRBJ1-2, with 8 bases aligning to TRBD1. This CDR3 has 13 residues. The junction had 8 bases not matched to a gene; V was cut back by 6 bases and J by 8 bases. CDR3 sequence reads: CASSLDRDNGYTF. In DNA form, the CDR3 reads TGTGCCAGCAGCCTGGACAGGGATAACGGCTACACCTTC.